Below are 21 T cell receptor beta chains sequenced from a single sample in a study of blood T cell repertoires in COVID-19. TCRdb keeps only in-frame clones here, not all; method: immunoSEQ multiplex PCR. Of 250,000 to 300,000 clones in the sample, 70% to 90% were seen once. The source material was peripheral blood. The origin of the receptors is a woman younger than 45 with COVID-19, enrolled during active disease.

CDR3 loop: CASSYAQAGPQETQYF. In nucleotides, the CDR3 is TGTGCCAGCAGTTACGCCCAAGCGGGGCCCCAAGAGACCCAGTACTTC. V is TRBV6-5 and J is TRBJ2-5; 7 nucleotides match TRBD2. J lost 1 base, V lost 2 bases, and 7 bases had no gene match. The length of the CDR3 is 16 residues. The germline CDR1 and CDR2 sequences are MNHEY and SVGAGI.

The rearrangement joins TRBV9 to TRBJ1-1; D is possibly TRBD1 (5 bases). The CDR3 loop spans 14 amino acids. The germline V and J ends were trimmed by 4 bases and 0 bases, with 10 bases remaining between them. Germline assignment: CDR1 SGDLS and CDR2 YYNGEE. CDR3 amino acids: CASSLWDLNTEAFF. The CDR3 bases are TGTGCCAGCAGCTTATGGGACTTGAACACTGAAGCTTTCTTT.

The chain employs TRBV6-4 and TRBJ2-3; the match to TRBD2 covers 10 bases. This CDR3 is built from 16 residues. Unmatched junction bases numbered 3, after V lost 3 bases and J lost 0 bases. CDR1 is MRHNA, CDR2 SNTAGT, per germline. The CDR3 protein is CASSERTSGSTDTQYF. The CDR3 nucleotides are TGTGCCAGCAGTGAGAGGACTAGCGGCAGCACAGATACGCAGTATTTT.

The V call is TRBV2, the J call TRBJ1-5; TRBD1 might be the D (6 bases). Trimming removed 8 bases from V and 1 base from J, with 12 bases in between. This CDR3 has 14 residues. CDR1 and CDR2 from the germline V gene are SNHLY and FYNNEI. The CDR3 here is CASGGRGSNQPQHF. In DNA form, the CDR3 reads TGTGCCAGCGGGGGCCGTGGGAGCAATCAGCCCCAGCATTTT.

About this clone itself: One junction end does not reproduce the germline sequence, and a read error may be involved. V gene TRBV6-5 combines with J gene TRBJ1-3; weak D call: TRBD1 (6 bases). Looked up from germline, CDR1 is MNHEY and CDR2 is SVGAGI. The CDR3 consists of 15 residues. CDR3 sequence reads: CASSFGGTSGNTIYF. The CDR3 DNA reads TGTGCTAGCAGTTTTGGGGGCACCTCTGGAAACACCATATATTTT.

The chain joins TRBV28 to TRBJ1-5; 11 bases map to TRBD1. CDR1 MDHEN and CDR2 SYDVKM come from the germline V gene. This CDR3 contains 15 residues. Unmatched junction bases numbered 7, after V lost 7 bases and J lost 5 bases. CDR3 residues: CASIPRTGGDQPQHF. The CDR3 coding sequence is TGTGCCAGCATCCCTAGGACAGGGGGCGATCAGCCCCAGCATTTT.

The chain uses TRBV4-1 and TRBJ2-7; D is possibly TRBD1 (5 bases). The CDR3 has 13 residues. The V end was cut by 3 bases, the J end by 4 bases, with 10 bases between. Germline values: CDR1 MGHRA, CDR2 YSYEKL. The CDR3 here is CASSQGLRYEQYF. The CDR3 nucleotides read TGCGCCAGCAGCCAGGGGCTGAGGTACGAGCAGTACTTC.

The CDR3 DNA reads as TGTGCCAGTAGTCCAGGGACAGGGGATGGCTACACCTTC. This codes for CASSPGTGDGYTF. The chain is built from TRBV19 and TRBJ1-2; 10 nucleotides align to TRBD1. The CDR3 is made up of 13 amino acids. V shed 5 bases and J 6 bases; nucleotides not matched to a gene: 3. The germline CDR1 and CDR2 sequences are LNHDA and SQIVND (reference sequence).

The chain employs TRBV24-1 and TRBJ2-3; TRBD1 is a possible D gene (6 bases). The CDR3 is 16 residues long. V was shortened by 4 bases and J by 0 bases, with 13 bases between the two germline ends. Germline CDR1 reads KGHDR; CDR2 reads SFDVKD. CDR3 sequence: CATSDQDRPSTDTQYF. DNA of the CDR3: TGTGCCACCAGTGACCAAGACAGGCCGAGCACAGATACGCAGTATTTT.

This clone was found once. V is TRBV5-1 and J is TRBJ2-3, with a possible D match to TRBD2 (5 bases). The CDR3 sequence is 16 residues long. Germline CDR1 reads SGHRS; CDR2 reads YFSETQ. The V gene lost 0 bases and the J gene lost 0 bases, with 11 bases spanning the gap. The CDR3 region is CASSLDPGVSTDTQYF. The CDR3 DNA reads TGCGCCAGCAGCTTGGATCCCGGGGTAAGCACAGATACGCAGTATTTT.

The chain employs TRBV27 and TRBJ2-7; 9 bases are shared with TRBD1. The junction had 8 bases not matched to a gene; V was cut back by 6 bases and J by 2 bases. There are 15 residues in the CDR3. Germline assignment: CDR1 MNHEY and CDR2 SMNVEV (reference sequence). CDR3 bases: TGTGCCAGCAGCCGAAAGGGACAGGGCGCCTACGAGCAGTACTTC. Protein: CASSRKGQGAYEQYF.

The chain couples TRBV3-1 (or the pseudogene TRBV3-2) to TRBJ2-3, with D possibly TRBD2 on 6 matching bases. Trimming pared 4 bases from V and 2 bases from J, leaving 10 bases between. Germline V gene lookup returns CDR1 LGHDT and CDR2 YNNKEL (reference sequence). This CDR3 has 14 amino acids. The CDR3 is CASSPTRFTDTQYF. The CDR3 DNA reads TGTGCCAGCAGCCCGACTAGATTCACAGATACGCAGTATTTT.

The chain has TRBV18 and TRBJ1-3; no clear D gene. Germline CDR1 KGHSH, CDR2 LQKENI. Trimming took off 0 bases at V and 3 bases at J, with 6 bases between the two ends. The CDR3 covers 14 residues. The DNA for the CDR3 is TGTGCCAGCTCACCACCCTCGCGTGGAAACACCATATATTTT. Its protein is CASSPPSRGNTIYF.

The J gene is TRBJ2-1, the V gene TRBV4-1, with D possibly TRBD2 on 5 matching bases. The CDR3 contains 13 residues. The germline V gene has CDR1 MGHRA and CDR2 YSYEKL. Trimming removed 3 bases at V and 5 bases at J, with 8 bases between. CDR3 protein: CASSQRADNEQFF. CDR3 coding DNA: TGCGCCAGCAGCCAGCGGGCGGACAATGAGCAGTTCTTC.

The chain employs TRBV7-2 and TRBJ1-5; 7 bases fit TRBD1. Germline CDR1 reads SGHTA; CDR2 reads FQGNSA. The CDR3 loop spans 14 amino acids. Trimming cost V 3 bases and J 3 bases; bases outside gene matches: 2. The CDR3 sequence is CASSFTGVNQPQHF. The CDR3 DNA reads TGTGCCAGCAGCTTCACAGGGGTCAATCAGCCCCAGCATTTT.

This chain connects TRBV12-3 or TRBV12-4 to TRBJ2-7, with 7 bases that match TRBD2. This CDR3 spans 13 amino acids. Unmatched junction bases numbered 5, after V lost 8 bases and J lost 1 base. The CDR3 region has the DNA TGTGCCAGCCAGCGGGGCTTATCCTACGAGCAGTACTTC. Translating gives CASQRGLSYEQYF.

The chain has TRBV30 and TRBJ1-2, with D perhaps TRBD1 (6 bases). V lost 2 bases and J lost 13, with 17 bases in between. The germline gives CDR1 GTSNPN, CDR2 SVGIG (reference sequence). The CDR3 is made up of 12 amino acids. The CDR3 sequence: CAWSYSQGLGTF. The CDR3 bases are TGTGCCTGGAGTTACAGCCAGGGGCTGGGCACCTTC.

The chain employs TRBV5-1 and TRBJ2-6, with D unresolved. Trimming cost V 3 bases and J 0 bases, with 4 bases left between them. The CDR3 totals 14 residues. CDR1 is SGHRS, CDR2 YFSETQ, per germline. CDR3 sequence reads: CASSWSSGANVLTF. As DNA, the CDR3 is TGCGCCAGCAGCTGGAGCTCTGGGGCCAACGTCCTGACTTTC.

This clone has a single count. The CDR3 here is CASGSGGSYEQYF. The CDR3, as DNA: TGTGCCAGCGGGAGCGGGGGCTCCTACGAGCAGTACTTC. V usage is TRBV3-1 (or the pseudogene TRBV3-2) and J usage is TRBJ2-7; TRBD2 agrees at 8 bases. Per germline, CDR1 LGHDT and CDR2 YNNKEL (reference sequence). The CDR3 contains 13 residues. After removal of 8 bases from V and 0 bases from J, the junction contained 3 bases not matched to a gene.

The V and J genes are TRBV9 and TRBJ2-3; TRBD2 aligns across 7 bases. Germline assignment: CDR1 SGDLS and CDR2 YYNGEE. The CDR3 totals 15 residues. The trim removed 2 bases at V and 5 bases at J, leaving 8 bases unmatched. The CDR3 sequence: CASSVSPGRGDTQYF. CDR3 DNA: TGTGCCAGCAGCGTCTCACCGGGGAGGGGAGATACGCAGTATTTT.

In regard to this clone: Other DNA sequences of this sample code for an identical CDR3. The chain joins TRBV4-1 to TRBJ1-2; 7 positions match TRBD1. Looked up from germline, CDR1 is MGHRA and CDR2 is YSYEKL. CDR3 length: 15 residues. The junction had 5 bases not matched to a gene; V was cut back by 2 bases and J by 2 bases. The CDR3 sequence is CASSQPGTANYGYTF. Written as DNA, the CDR3 is TGCGCCAGCAGCCAACCCGGGACAGCGAACTATGGCTACACCTTC.